Below, 6 T cell receptor beta chains from the same sample are listed, as sequenced in a study of identical twins (dated by TCRdb to the mid-2010s). The library was made by 5' RACE. Sequencing was carried out with an Illumina HiSeq 2000. Through fastp at Q25 and MiXCR, TCRdb rebuilt clones from the public reads, retaining in-frame beta chains. Rows are unified per CDR3 protein, each entry keeping the most common DNA and genes. For this sample the table gives about 220,000 distinct CDR3 sequences, of which about 7.5% were detected only once. The ten largest clones add up to about 5.6% of the sample. This same sample was also taken into another study, of yellow fever vaccine responses in identical twins.

The sample taken for sequencing was CD8+ T cells sorted from blood. These receptors all come from a woman aged 18 to 35 in good health.

The rearrangement joins TRBV10-1 to TRBJ2-5; no firm D call. The CDR3 loop spans 14 amino acids. Germline CDR1 WNHNN, CDR2 SYGVQD (reference sequence). V lost 10 bases and J lost 2, with 17 bases in between. The CDR3 reads CATPIETFQETQYF. The CDR3 DNA follows: TGCGCCACCCCGATCGAGACATTTCAAGAGACCCAGTACTTC.

This clonotype was picked up a small number of times. The chain employs TRBV7-9 and TRBJ2-1; perhaps TRBD2 as D (6 bases). The CDR3 totals 17 residues. Trimming pared 4 bases from V and 2 bases from J, leaving 18 bases between. Germline values: CDR1 SEHNR, CDR2 FQNEAQ (reference sequence). CDR3 nucleotides: TGTGCCAGCAGCTCTAGCGACCGGGACTTCGCCTACAATGAGCAGTTCTTC. Protein product: CASSSSDRDFAYNEQFF. The complete variable domain, with remaining parts taken from reference TRBV7-9 and TRBJ2-1, reads DTGVSQNPRHKITKRGQNVTFRCDPISEHNRLYWYRQTLGQGPEFLTYFQNEAQLEKSRLLSDRFSAERPKGSFSTLEIQRTEQGDSAMYLCASSSSDRDFAYNEQFFGPGTRLTVL.

This clonotype was counted between two and nine times. CDR3 DNA: TGTGCCAGCAGCTTAAAAGCGGACTACACCCCTAGCACAGATACGCAGTATTTT. Protein product: CASSLKADYTPSTDTQYF. V is TRBV11-1 and J is TRBJ2-3; a weak D match, TRBD2 (6 bases). CDR3 length: 18 amino acids. V lost 2 bases, J lost 0 bases, and 18 bases lay in between. The germline V gene has CDR1 SGHAT and CDR2 FQDESV (reference sequence).

This chain joins TRBV7-8 and TRBJ1-3; D is unclear. Germline V gene data show CDR1 as SGHVS and CDR2 as FQNEAQ. The V and J ends lost 5 bases and 0 bases respectively, with 8 bases between them. The CDR3 spans 14 residues. CDR3: CASSPGVSGNTIYF. CDR3 DNA sequence: TGTGCCAGCAGCCCGGGAGTCTCTGGAAACACCATATATTTT.

This clonotype was counted between two and nine times. CDR3 coding DNA: TGTGCCAGCAGCTTATACCAGACTAGCGGGGGGGACACAGATACGCAGTATTTT. Amino acid sequence: CASSLYQTSGGDTDTQYF. This chain links TRBV11-1 with TRBJ2-3; 14 bases map to TRBD2. Losses at the gene ends were 2 bases for V and 2 bases for J; bases not matched to a gene: 6. The germline CDR1 and CDR2 sequences are SGHAT and FQDESV (reference sequence). CDR3 length equals 18 residues. The full variable domain, with the rest looked up from reference TRBV11-1 and TRBJ2-3, is EAEVAQSPRYKITEKSQAVAFWCDPISGHATLYWYRQILGQGPELLVQFQDESVVDDSQLPKDRFSAERLKGVDSTLKIQPAELGDSAMYLCASSLYQTSGGDTDTQYFGPGTRLTVL.

This clonotype was counted at least ten times. The genes are TRBV9 and TRBJ2-6, with D unresolved. The V gene lost 4 bases and the J gene lost 0 bases, with 8 bases spanning the gap. CDR3 size: 15 residues. Looked up from germline, CDR1 is SGDLS and CDR2 is YYNGEE. The CDR3 DNA is TGTGCCAGCAGCTCAGGATTCTCTGGGGCCAACGTCCTGACTTTC. This sequence encodes CASSSGFSGANVLTF. The entire variable domain, with the rest obtained from reference TRBV9 and TRBJ2-6, is as follows: DSGVTQTPKHLITATGQRVTLRCSPRSGDLSVYWYQQSLDQGLQFLIQYYNGEERAKGNILERFSAQQFPDLHSELNLSSLELGDSALYFCASSSGFSGANVLTFGAGSRLTVL.